This T cell receptor (beta chain) is from a study of control samples from healthy donors and cancer patients. Repertoires were generated with immunoSEQ multiplex PCR, while TCRdb's copy carries only in-frame clones and drops some. The sample lists some 120,000 clones, over 75% occurring once. Trimming took 1 base from V and 6 from J; bases not matched to a gene: 5. The germline gives CDR1 GTSNPN, CDR2 SVGIG (reference sequence). The CDR3 is made up of 14 amino acids. This TCR came from a man in his sixties in good health. The chain is built from TRBV30 and TRBJ1-5, with 8 bases identical to TRBD1. The sequencing input was blood. The CDR3 here is CAWSERTGSQPQHF. DNA for the CDR3: TGTGCCTGGAGTGAAAGGACAGGGTCTCAGCCCCAGCATTTT.